The entry below gives a single T cell receptor (beta chain) sequence along with its context. The target antigen is unknown. Reverse transcription used roughly 0.5 to 1 ug RNA and random hexamers. Multiplex PCR with immunoSEQ amplified the TCR beta CDR3 across 54 Vbeta and 13 Jbeta. MiXCR, applied by TCRdb to the immunoSEQ multiplex PCR reads, yields one record per CDR3 protein. The sample has 150,000 to 200,000 distinct CDR3 sequences, 90% to 95% seen once. This specimen belongs to a study of CD8 T cells in Susac syndrome. Study conclusions and caveats: CD4+ repertoires of Susac syndrome patients lacked detectable clonal expansion.

Germline CDR1 SGDLS, CDR2 YYNGEE. The CDR3 is made up of 16 amino acids. Between the trimmed V and J ends, which lost 4 bases and 0 bases, there was a span of 14 bases. The V call is TRBV9, the J call TRBJ2-1, with D perhaps TRBD2 (7 bases). The sequence derives from a human donor with Susac syndrome. The sample consisted of CD4+ T cells from PBMCs. Written as DNA, the CDR3 is TGTGCCAGCAGCAGGGGGGACTACCTCTCCTACAATGAGCAGTTCTTC. Its translation is CASSRGDYLSYNEQFF. The variable domain in full, completed from reference TRBV9 and TRBJ2-1, reads DSGVTQTPKHLITATGQRVTLRCSPRSGDLSVYWYQQSLDQGLQFLIQYYNGEERAKGNILERFSAQQFPDLHSELNLSSLELGDSALYFCASSRGDYLSYNEQFFGPGTRLTVL.